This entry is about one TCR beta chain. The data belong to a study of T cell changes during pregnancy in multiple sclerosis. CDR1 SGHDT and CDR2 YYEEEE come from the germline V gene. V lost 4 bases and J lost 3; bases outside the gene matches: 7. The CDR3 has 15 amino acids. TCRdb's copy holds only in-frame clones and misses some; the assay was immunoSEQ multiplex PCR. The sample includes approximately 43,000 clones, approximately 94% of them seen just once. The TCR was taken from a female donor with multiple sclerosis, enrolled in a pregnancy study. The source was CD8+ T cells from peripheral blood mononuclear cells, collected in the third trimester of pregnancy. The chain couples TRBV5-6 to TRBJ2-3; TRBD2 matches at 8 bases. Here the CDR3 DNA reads TGTGCCAGCAGCGTCCCCCGACTAGCGACAGATACGCAGTATTTT. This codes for CASSVPRLATDTQYF.